This TCR beta chain was sequenced for a study of blood T cell repertoires in COVID-19. The protocol was immunoSEQ multiplex PCR, while the TCRdb copy is restricted to in-frame clones and leaves out a portion. This sample yields 250,000 to 400,000 clones, of which roughly nine tenths are seen a single time; roughly 2.9% belongs to the top ten. CDR1 is MRHNA, CDR2 SNTAGT, per germline. Trimming left V 2 bases short and J 1 base short, with 6 bases between. There are 15 residues in the CDR3. Sequencing was carried out using peripheral blood. The chain couples TRBV6-4 to TRBJ2-6; a possible D gene is TRBD1 (6 bases). The TCR comes from a woman under 40 with COVID-19, enrolled during active disease. Written as DNA, the CDR3 is TGTGCCAGCAGTGACGGGACATCTGGGGCCAACGTCCTGACTTTC. Its translation: CASSDGTSGANVLTF.